The next 25 T cell receptor beta chains were all read from a single sample in a study of CD8 T cells in ankylosing spondylitis. Each CDR3 protein is one row after TCRdb ran MiXCR on the 5' RACE reads. The sample yields about 340,000 distinct CDR3 sequences, roughly 14% seen once. The specimen was blood, either unsorted or a sorted T cell fraction (not recorded which). The receptors come from a male donor with ankylosing spondylitis or in good health (not recorded which).

The CDR3 coding sequence is TGCAGTTCCATGGGGGGGACCCAGTACTTC. Translating gives CSSMGGTQYF. The rearrangement links TRBV20-1 to TRBJ2-5; tentatively, D is TRBD2 (6 bases). V lost 8 bases and J lost 7, with 11 bases in between. Germline-derived CDR1 and CDR2 are DFQATT and SNEGSKA (reference sequence). The CDR3 spans 10 residues.

This clonotype has a count of ten or more. Written as DNA, the CDR3 is TGCGCCAGCAGCTTGGGACAGGGGAGCACCGGGGAGCTGTTTTTT. Amino acid sequence: CASSLGQGSTGELFF. The chain carries TRBV5-1 and TRBJ2-2; 8 bases map to TRBD1. Germline CDR1 SGHRS, CDR2 YFSETQ. J lost 4 bases, V lost 0 bases, and 2 bases had no gene match. The CDR3 extends over 15 amino acids. Looking up the rest from reference TRBV5-1 and TRBJ2-2 gives the full variable domain: KAGVTQTPRYLIKTRGQQVTLSCSPISGHRSVSWYQQTPGQGLQFLFEYFSETQRNKGNFPGRFSGRQFSNSRSEMNVSTLELGDSALYLCASSLGQGSTGELFFGEGSRLTVL.

A few counts support this clonotype. This rearrangement joins TRBV30 to TRBJ2-3; a possible D gene is TRBD2 (5 bases). In germline, CDR1 is GTSNPN, CDR2 SVGIG (reference sequence). This CDR3 spans 12 amino acids. Trimming removed 0 bases at V and 6 bases at J, with 7 bases between. The CDR3 reads CAWSVTGDTQYF. CDR3 in DNA: TGTGCCTGGAGTGTAACGGGGGATACGCAGTATTTT.

This clonotype was detected a few times. The CDR3 region has the DNA TGCAGTGCTAGAGTCCAGCGGGGGCGCTATTACGAGCAGTACTTC. Translated, it gives CSARVQRGRYYEQYF. The chain uses TRBV20-1 and TRBJ2-7; TRBD2 agrees at 8 bases. The CDR3 runs 15 residues. V lost 1 base to trimming and J lost 4 bases; unmatched junction nucleotides: 9. Germline CDR1 DFQATT, CDR2 SNEGSKA (reference sequence).

The chain couples TRBV12-3 or TRBV12-4 to TRBJ2-5, with D perhaps assigned TRBD1 or TRBD2 (5 bases each). The CDR3 is 13 amino acids. V lost 5 bases, J lost 1 base, and 8 bases lay in between. Here the CDR3 reads CASSIGTQETQYF. In DNA, the CDR3 is TGTGCCAGCAGTATCGGGACCCAAGAGACCCAGTACTTC.

This clonotype was observed a few times. J is TRBJ2-3 and V is TRBV4-2; D possibly corresponds to TRBD2 (5 bases). The CDR3 extends over 15 amino acids. V gave up 0 bases and J gave up 0 bases, with 7 bases separating them. CDR1 and CDR2 from the germline V gene are LGHNA and YNFKEQ. As DNA, the CDR3 is TGTGCCAGCAGCCAAGAAGGGAGTAGCACAGATACGCAGTATTTT. Protein sequence: CASSQEGSSTDTQYF.

This clonotype was observed a few times. The rearrangement joins TRBV7-6 to TRBJ1-2; D perhaps matches TRBD1 (6 bases). The CDR3 contains 15 residues. Germline loops: CDR1 SGHVS, CDR2 FNYEAQ. V lost 1 base, J lost 5 bases, and 14 bases lay in between. The CDR3 region is CASSLGAGVGYGYTF. The CDR3 DNA reads TGTGCCAGCAGCTTAGGGGCAGGGGTTGGGTATGGCTACACCTTC. Variable domain in full (rest from reference TRBV7-6 and TRBJ1-2): GAGVSQSPRYKVTKRGQDVALRCDPISGHVSLYWYRQALGQGPEFLTYFNYEAQQDKSGLPNDRFSAERPEGSISTLTIQRTEQRDSAMYRCASSLGAGVGYGYTFGSGTRLTVV.

The J gene is TRBJ2-2, the V gene TRBV2; D remains ambiguous. Germline lookup yields CDR1 SNHLY and CDR2 FYNNEI. V shed 6 bases and J shed 6 bases, with 11 bases lying between them. This CDR3 has 13 residues. The CDR3 DNA is TGTGCCAGCAGGGAGAACGCTGCCGGGGAGCTGTTTTTT. It translates to CASRENAAGELFF.

V and J are TRBV7-2 and TRBJ2-3; D not resolved. This CDR3 contains 16 residues. CDR1 and CDR2 (germline): SGHTA, FQGNSA. V gave up 2 bases and J gave up 2 bases, with 14 bases separating them. The CDR3 DNA reads TGTGCCAGCAGCTTACTATCACAGTCCCTCACAGATACGCAGTATTTT. This encodes CASSLLSQSLTDTQYF.

This clonotype showed up just a few times. V gene TRBV7-2 combines with J gene TRBJ2-7; D is unclear. V lost 5 bases, J lost 0 bases, and 11 bases lay in between. This CDR3 contains 14 residues. Germline-derived CDR1 and CDR2 are SGHTA and FQGNSA. CDR3 in amino acids: CASSPMGFSYEQYF. For the CDR3, the DNA is TGTGCCAGCAGCCCAATGGGGTTCTCCTACGAGCAGTACTTC. Full variable domain (missing parts from reference TRBV7-2 and TRBJ2-7): GAGVSQSPSNKVTEKGKDVELRCDPISGHTALYWYRQSLGQGLEFLIYFQGNSAPDKSGLPSDRFSAERTGGSVSTLTIQRTQQEDSAVYLCASSPMGFSYEQYFGPGTRLTVT.

The genes are TRBV20-1 and TRBJ2-3, with TRBD2 matching 11 bases. The V and J ends lost 1 base and 3 bases, in that order; junction bases with no gene match: 3. CDR1 and CDR2 from the germline V gene are DFQATT and SNEGSKA (reference sequence). The CDR3 is 15 amino acids. The CDR3 is CSARGLAGRTDTQYF. CDR3 DNA: TGCAGTGCTAGAGGACTAGCGGGGCGTACAGATACGCAGTATTTT.

This clonotype turned up a few times. The J gene is TRBJ1-4, the V gene TRBV5-1; possibly TRBD1 for D (5 bases). Germline CDR1 SGHRS, CDR2 YFSETQ. V was trimmed by 4 bases and J by 7 bases, leaving 17 bases between them. The CDR3 sequence is 15 residues long. The CDR3 DNA sequence: TGCGCCAGCAGCCCTGAGGGGTCGGGGAGTGAAAAACTGTTTTTT. Its translation is CASSPEGSGSEKLFF.

This clonotype was seen many times. V usage is TRBV20-1 and J usage is TRBJ2-1; the D gene is possibly TRBD2 (5 bases). This CDR3 has 12 residues. Germline V gene data show CDR1 as DFQATT and CDR2 as SNEGSKA (reference sequence). V was clipped by 3 bases and J by 9 bases, with 12 bases between them. The DNA for the CDR3 is TGCAGTGCTAGGGAGGTGCGCCGTGAGCAGTTCTTC. It yields the protein CSAREVRREQFF.

V and J are TRBV2 and TRBJ2-5; 7 positions agree with TRBD1. The V gene's germline CDR1 is SNHLY and CDR2 FYNNEI. The trim removed 5 bases at V and 2 bases at J, leaving 8 bases unmatched. This CDR3 spans 15 amino acids. The CDR3 region is CASSIQGTPQETQYF. CDR3 sequence (DNA): TGTGCCAGCAGTATACAGGGGACCCCTCAAGAGACCCAGTACTTC.

The chain employs TRBV27 and TRBJ2-3; the D gene is possibly TRBD2 (7 bases). Looked up from germline, CDR1 is MNHEY and CDR2 is SMNVEV (reference sequence). The CDR3 is 15 amino acids. V lost 10 bases to trimming and J lost 1 base, with 18 bases between them. As DNA, the CDR3 is TGTGCCACCGGGGAGGGGGGGCGGGGCACAGATACGCAGTATTTT. It specifies CATGEGGRGTDTQYF.

The V gene is TRBV5-1, the J gene TRBJ1-2; D call uncertain. V shed 3 bases and J shed 5 bases, with 14 bases lying between them. The CDR3 is made up of 14 amino acids. Germline loops: CDR1 SGHRS, CDR2 YFSETQ. The DNA for the CDR3 is TGCGCCAGCAGCTCCTCCCCTCTTTTTTATGGCTACACCTTC. It is translated as CASSSSPLFYGYTF.

The chain carries TRBV4-1 and TRBJ1-1, with D hard to call. The CDR3 is 15 amino acids. V shed 1 base and J shed 1 base, with 10 bases lying between them. CDR1 and CDR2 from the germline V gene are MGHRA and YSYEKL. The CDR3 spells CASSQVADKNTEAFF. For the CDR3, the DNA is TGCGCCAGCAGCCAAGTAGCCGACAAGAACACTGAAGCTTTCTTT.

This chain uses TRBV14 with TRBJ1-1; 10 bases line up with TRBD1. V was clipped by 5 bases and J by 4 bases; unmatched bases: 10. Germline V gene lookup returns CDR1 SGHDN and CDR2 FVKESK. The CDR3 covers 16 residues. The CDR3 DNA reads as TGTGCCAGCAGCACCCGGGACAGGGGATTAGGCACTGAAGCTTTCTTT. Its translation is CASSTRDRGLGTEAFF.

This clonotype was seen only a few times. The chain employs TRBV6-1 and TRBJ2-7, with D perhaps TRBD1 (5 bases). Trimming took off 2 bases at V and 5 bases at J, with 19 bases between the two ends. Germline CDR1 MNHNS, CDR2 SASEGT. The CDR3 consists of 16 residues. CDR3 coding DNA: TGTGCCAGCAGTGAACGGTCTCACCTCCAGGGCAACGAGCAGTACTTC. Translating it yields CASSERSHLQGNEQYF.

This clonotype has only a few counts. The chain recombines TRBV13 with TRBJ2-5; 9 nucleotides line up with TRBD1. The CDR3 covers 15 residues. Germline assignment: CDR1 PRHDT and CDR2 FYEKMQ (reference sequence). After removal of 5 bases from V and 2 bases from J, the junction contained 6 bases not matched to a gene. CDR3 region: CASSARTGEQETQYF. CDR3 coding DNA: TGTGCCAGCAGCGCCCGGACAGGGGAGCAAGAGACCCAGTACTTC.

The chain carries TRBV3-1 and TRBJ2-1; the D gene is possibly TRBD1 (5 bases). The V end lost 3 bases, the J end lost 10 bases, and 10 bases lay between the germline ends. Germline V gives CDR1 LGHDT, CDR2 YNNKEL (reference sequence). The CDR3 is 12 residues long. This CDR3 reads CASSHQGGEQFF. CDR3 nucleotides: TGTGCCAGCAGCCACCAGGGCGGCGAGCAGTTCTTC.

The chain uses TRBV11-2 and TRBJ2-3; the match to TRBD1 covers 12 bases. There are 16 residues in the CDR3. V gave up 5 bases and J gave up 5 bases; unmatched junction bases: 8. Germline V gene lookup returns CDR1 SGHAT and CDR2 FQNNGV. The CDR3 region has the DNA TGTGCCAGCAGCCCGGGGGACAGGGGGCACGGAGATACGCAGTATTTT. Its translation: CASSPGDRGHGDTQYF. Combining the CDR3 with reference TRBV11-2 and TRBJ2-3 gives the whole variable domain EAGVAQSPRYKIIEKRQSVAFWCNPISGHATLYWYQQILGQGPKLLIQFQNNGVVDDSQLPKDRFSAERLKGVDSTLKIQPAKLEDSAVYLCASSPGDRGHGDTQYFGPGTRLTVL.

V gene TRBV2 combines with J gene TRBJ1-3; the D is unclear. CDR3 size: 14 residues. Per the germline V gene, CDR1 is SNHLY and CDR2 is FYNNEI. V was pared by 5 bases and J by 4 bases, with 12 bases between. The CDR3 sequence: CASSPPGLGNTIYF. DNA of the CDR3: TGTGCCAGCAGTCCCCCAGGCCTAGGAAACACCATATATTTT.

The chain uses TRBV5-4 and TRBJ1-1; D call uncertain. Trimming pared 0 bases from V and 0 bases from J, leaving 9 bases between. Per germline, CDR1 SGHNT and CDR2 YYREEE (reference sequence). The CDR3 has 15 residues. As DNA, the CDR3 is TGTGCCAGCAGCTTGGCTTCAGGACTGAACACTGAAGCTTTCTTT. This translates into CASSLASGLNTEAFF.

Here the CDR3 DNA reads TGTGCCAGCAGTCCTCCCCCCGGGCCTAAATATTTAGCCTACGAGCAGTACTTC. This codes for CASSPPPGPKYLAYEQYF. The genes are TRBV28 and TRBJ2-7; D ambiguous. This CDR3 spans 18 amino acids. V dropped 5 bases and J dropped 2 bases, with 25 bases sitting between them. Germline V CDR1 and CDR2: MDHEN, SYDVKM.